Below, 23 T cell receptor beta chains from the same sample are listed, as sequenced in a study of HIV-infected patients and healthy controls. Whole blood was used without fractionation, so all unsorted peripheral T cells were included. Reverse transcription used roughly 480 ng RNA and constant-region primers for alpha and beta. Each of the alpha and beta chains got its own library through chain-specific third strand synthesis with indices. From the 5' RACE reads, TCRdb called clonotypes with MiXCR, one entry per CDR3 protein. The repertoire includes 5,000 to 7,000 distinct CDR3 sequences, 11% of them detected once, and approximately 30% sits in the top ten. The sequenced sample was blood, obtained before antiretroviral therapy. Receptor source: an adult with HIV infection.

With respect to this clonotype: A much larger clone sits a single nucleotide away, making a read error possible. This chain links TRBV5-1 with TRBJ1-5; D perhaps matches TRBD1 (5 bases). The V and J ends lost 2 bases and 6 bases respectively, with 12 bases between them. This CDR3 has 14 residues. Germline values: CDR1 SGHRS, CDR2 YFSETQ. CDR3: CASSFGGESQPQHF. The CDR3 nucleotides are TGCGCCAGCAGCTTTGGGGGGGAGAGTCAGCCCCAGCATTTT. Based on the CDR3 plus reference TRBV5-1 and TRBJ1-5, the full variable domain is KAGVTQTPRYLIKTRGQQVTLSCSPISGHRSVSWYQQTPGQGLQFLFEYFSETQRNKGNFPGRFSGRQFSNSRSEMNVSTLELGDSALYLCASSFGGESQPQHFGDGTRLSIL.

By proportion, this clonotype is medium-sized (0.01 to 0.1%). V is TRBV27 and J is TRBJ1-5; D is perhaps TRBD1 (6 bases). The germline V gene encodes CDR1 MNHEY and CDR2 SMNVEV (reference sequence). This CDR3 spans 16 amino acids. Deletions cut 5 bases from V and 4 bases from J, with 18 bases between. CDR3 sequence (DNA): TGTGCCAGCAGTCCCCAGCCCAACAGGGTTAATCAGCCCCAGCATTTT. Translated, it gives CASSPQPNRVNQPQHF.

This clonotype was seen repeatedly, ten times or more. This rearrangement joins TRBV20-1 to TRBJ2-7, with 7 bases fitting TRBD2. Germline-derived CDR1 and CDR2 are DFQATT and SNEGSKA (reference sequence). Germline trimming cut 7 bases from V and 5 bases from J; bases unmatched to any gene: 5. This CDR3 comprises 11 residues. This CDR3 reads CSVELANEQYF. As DNA, the CDR3 is TGCAGTGTCGAACTAGCGAACGAGCAGTACTTC.

This clonotype is medium-sized in the sample. CDR3 DNA: TGTGCCAGCAGTCCCAGTAACACCGGGGAGCTGTTTTTT. It translates to CASSPSNTGELFF. The J gene is TRBJ2-2, the V gene TRBV6-5, with D unresolved. This CDR3 is 13 amino acids long. V lost 5 bases to trimming and J lost 2 bases, with 6 bases between them. Looked up from germline, CDR1 is MNHEY and CDR2 is SVGAGI.

This clonotype is labeled medium-sized. The J gene is TRBJ2-7, the V gene TRBV6-5, with TRBD1 matching 7 bases. With V trimmed by 6 bases and J by 6 bases, 14 bases remained unmatched. The CDR3 has 15 amino acids. From germline, CDR1 is MNHEY and CDR2 SVGAGI. The CDR3 coding sequence is TGTGCCAGCAGGTCCCAGGGACAGCCGTGGGTCGAGCAGTACTTC. This translates into CASRSQGQPWVEQYF.

This clonotype was seen many times. This chain joins TRBV19 and TRBJ2-1, with D unresolved. The CDR3 runs 12 residues. Trimming removed 1 base from V and 4 bases from J, with 2 bases in between. Germline loops: CDR1 LNHDA, CDR2 SQIVND (reference sequence). In nucleotides, the CDR3 is TGTGCCAGTAGTATAGGGTACAATGAGCAGTTCTTC. This codes for CASSIGYNEQFF.

This clonotype is medium-sized (0.01 to 0.1%). The chain uses TRBV5-1 and TRBJ2-5, with 8 bases aligning to TRBD2. This CDR3 is 15 amino acids long. With V trimmed by 0 bases and J by 5 bases, 6 bases remained unmatched. CDR1 and CDR2 from the germline V gene are SGHRS and YFSETQ. CDR3 protein: CASSLASGGEETQYF. CDR3 in DNA: TGCGCCAGCAGCTTGGCCTCGGGGGGGGAGGAGACCCAGTACTTC.

The sample holds a few counts of this clonotype. This rearrangement joins TRBV28 to TRBJ2-5; TRBD2 aligns across 9 bases. From germline, CDR1 is MDHEN and CDR2 SYDVKM. V lost 0 bases, J lost 0 bases, and 5 bases stayed unmatched. The CDR3 loop spans 17 amino acids. As DNA, the CDR3 is TGTGCCAGCAGTTTATGGCTAGCGGGAACAGACCAAGAGACCCAGTACTTC. Residues: CASSLWLAGTDQETQYF. Supplemented by reference TRBV28 and TRBJ2-5, the full variable domain reads DVKVTQSSRYLVKRTGEKVFLECVQDMDHENMFWYRQDPGLGLRLIYFSYDVKMKEKGDIPEGYSVSREKKERFSLILESASTNQTSMYLCASSLWLAGTDQETQYFGPGTRLLVL.

In this sample, this clonotype turned up many times. J is TRBJ1-5 and V is TRBV10-1; the match to TRBD1 covers 8 bases. CDR3 length equals 15 residues. Germline-derived CDR1 and CDR2 are WNHNN and SYGVQD (reference sequence). Losses at the gene ends were 6 bases for V and 3 bases for J; bases not matched to a gene: 7. CDR3 DNA: TGCGCCAGCAGGATCAGGGGGCCAATCAATCAGCCCCAGCATTTT. It encodes CASRIRGPINQPQHF.

Within the sample, this clonotype is medium-sized. The chain combines TRBV5-4 with TRBJ1-2; TRBD1 might be the D (5 bases). This CDR3 is 15 amino acids long. Deletions cut 3 bases from V and 5 bases from J, with 17 bases between. The germline V gene encodes CDR1 SGHNT and CDR2 YYREEE (reference sequence). Here the CDR3 reads CASSSLGLEVYGYTF. For the CDR3, the DNA is TGTGCCAGCAGCTCGCTGGGGCTAGAAGTTTATGGCTACACCTTC.

This clonotype was observed a handful of times. The chain combines TRBV19 with TRBJ1-5, with 9 bases matching TRBD1. The V gene end was trimmed by 6 bases and the J gene end by 2 bases; junction bases not matched to a gene: 11. CDR1 is LNHDA and CDR2 is SQIVND in the germline V gene (reference sequence). This CDR3 has 17 amino acids. The CDR3: CASRNTGGIIGNQPQHF. CDR3 coding DNA: TGTGCCAGTAGGAATACAGGGGGCATTATCGGCAATCAGCCCCAGCATTTT.

In DNA, the CDR3 is TGTGCCAGCAGACCCGGGACCATCTACGAGCAGTACTTC. Residues: CASRPGTIYEQYF. The V gene is TRBV12-3 or TRBV12-4, the J gene TRBJ2-7; either TRBD1 or TRBD2 may fit D (5 bases each). The V end lost 6 bases, the J end lost 3 bases, and 12 bases lay between the germline ends. CDR3 length: 13 amino acids.

A few counts support this clonotype. J is TRBJ1-2 and V is TRBV29-1, with TRBD1 matching 8 bases. CDR1 is SQVTM and CDR2 is ANQGSEA in the germline V gene. The CDR3 length is 17 residues. The junction had 11 bases not matched to a gene; V was cut back by 0 bases and J by 2 bases. The chain's CDR3 is CSVEDSADRDANYGYTF. DNA for the CDR3: TGCAGCGTTGAAGATTCGGCGGACAGGGACGCCAACTATGGCTACACCTTC. The full variable domain, rest sourced from reference TRBV29-1 and TRBJ1-2, is SAVISQKPSRDICQRGTSLTIQCQVDSQVTMMFWYRQQPGQSLTLIATANQGSEATYESGFVIDKFPISRPNLTFSTLTVSNMSPEDSSIYLCSVEDSADRDANYGYTFGSGTRLTVV.

This clonotype was observed many times. V and J are TRBV5-1 and TRBJ2-3; TRBD2 agrees at 10 bases. V lost 3 bases, J lost 3 bases, and 4 bases stayed unmatched. The CDR3 consists of 15 residues. Germline V gene sequence: CDR1 SGHRS, CDR2 YFSETQ. In DNA, the CDR3 is TGCGCCAGCAGCTCCGAAGCGGGGGGGACAGATACGCAGTATTTT. Encoded protein: CASSSEAGGTDTQYF.

This clonotype has only a few counts. This chain joins TRBV9 and TRBJ1-5; D call uncertain. V was cut by 1 base and J by 1 base, with 6 bases left in between. CDR3 size: 14 residues. Germline V lookup: CDR1 SGDLS, CDR2 YYNGEE. CDR3 in amino acids: CASSVSESNQPQHF. CDR3 bases: TGTGCCAGCAGCGTAAGCGAAAGCAATCAGCCCCAGCATTTT.

This clonotype is deemed medium-sized. The chain carries TRBV24-1 and TRBJ2-2, with D possibly matching TRBD2 (6 bases). V lost 10 bases and J 0 bases, leaving 11 bases between the germline ends. The germline gives CDR1 KGHDR, CDR2 SFDVKD. The CDR3 is 14 amino acids. In nucleotides, the CDR3 is TGTGCCACGCGGGCGGGGCCGAACACCGGGGAGCTGTTTTTT. Translated: CATRAGPNTGELFF.

V usage is TRBV28 and J usage is TRBJ1-1; 7 positions agree with TRBD1. After removal of 5 bases from V and 1 base from J, the junction contained 7 bases not matched to a gene. This CDR3 is 15 amino acids long. The germline gives CDR1 MDHEN, CDR2 SYDVKM. DNA for the CDR3: TGTGCCAGCAGTCCTATGGGGACAGAGAACACTGAAGCTTTCTTT. It is translated as CASSPMGTENTEAFF.

CDR3 DNA: TGTGCCAGCAGTGCCCAGGGGCATAACTATGGCTACACCTTC. It is translated as CASSAQGHNYGYTF. This chain uses TRBV28 with TRBJ1-2; tentative D call: TRBD1 (6 bases). The CDR3 consists of 14 residues. V was cut by 5 bases and J by 1 base, with 11 bases left in between. Germline loops: CDR1 MDHEN, CDR2 SYDVKM.

This clonotype has a handful of counts. V usage is TRBV6-1 and J usage is TRBJ2-5; unclear D gene. The germline CDR1 and CDR2 sequences are MNHNS and SASEGT. Trimming removed 6 bases from V and 5 bases from J, with 7 bases in between. The CDR3 consists of 11 residues. For the CDR3, the DNA is TGTGCCAGCAGACTGGGGGAGACCCAGTACTTC. This sequence encodes CASRLGETQYF.

This clonotype was observed many times. This chain connects TRBV7-2 to TRBJ2-1; D is ambiguous. V was cut by 2 bases and J by 1 base, with 9 bases left in between. CDR1 and CDR2 from the germline V gene are SGHTA and FQGNSA. CDR3 length: 15 amino acids. The chain's CDR3 is CASSLRAASYNEQFF. Here the CDR3 DNA reads TGTGCCAGCAGCTTAAGGGCGGCGTCCTACAATGAGCAGTTCTTC.

The DNA of the CDR3 is TGTGCCAGGGGGCAACTATTGAACACTGAAGCTTTCTTT. It is translated as CARGQLLNTEAFF. The chain has TRBV3-1 and TRBJ1-1, with D perhaps TRBD1 (5 bases). This CDR3 contains 13 residues. From germline, CDR1 is LGHDT and CDR2 YNNKEL (reference sequence). Trimming cost V 9 bases and J 0 bases, with 11 bases left between them. Based on the CDR3 plus reference TRBV3-1 and TRBJ1-1, the full variable domain is DTAVSQTPKYLVTQMGNDKSIKCEQNLGHDTMYWYKQDSKKFLKIMFSYNNKELIINETVPNRFSPKSPDKAHLNLHINSLELGDSAVYFCARGQLLNTEAFFGQGTRLTVV.

This clonotype is medium-sized (0.01 to 0.1%) in the sample. The J gene is TRBJ1-4, the V gene TRBV11-2, with a weak D call TRBD1 (6 bases). V dropped 2 bases and J dropped 2 bases, with 6 bases sitting between them. There are 14 residues in the CDR3. The germline gives CDR1 SGHAT, CDR2 FQNNGV. This chain's CDR3 is CASSLTGTNEKLFF. In nucleotides, the CDR3 is TGTGCCAGCAGCTTAACAGGGACTAATGAAAAACTGTTTTTT.

This clonotype was seen a few times. The chain uses TRBV28 and TRBJ1-5; D may be TRBD1 (6 bases). The germline V gene has CDR1 MDHEN and CDR2 SYDVKM. This CDR3 has 15 amino acids. V was shortened by 2 bases and J by 6 bases, with 14 bases between the two germline ends. CDR3 coding DNA: TGTGCCAGCAGTTTAGGGGCAGGGGCCGTTCAGCCCCAGCATTTT. As protein: CASSLGAGAVQPQHF.